The 6 T cell receptor beta chains in this list originate from one sample, sequenced in a study of cytomegalovirus exposure and HLA in healthy donors. The PCR had 60 Vbeta and 13 Jbeta primers. Measured with immunoSEQ multiplex PCR; TCRdb has only the in-frame clones, and not every one. The data show 90,000 to 150,000 clones, with around 77% seen just once and 3.7% held by the top ten. The source material was PBMCs. These receptor sequences come from a human donor in good health.

Only a few counts were recorded for this clone. The rearrangement uses TRBV29-1 and TRBJ1-6; TRBD1 matches 8 bases. The ends lost 4 bases at V and 7 bases at J; junction bases unmatched: 3. The CDR3 runs 13 residues. Germline V lookup: CDR1 SQVTM, CDR2 ANQGSEA. CDR3 residues: CSVGRDRNSPLHF. Written as DNA, the CDR3 is TGCAGCGTTGGAAGGGACAGGAATTCACCCCTCCACTTT. The full variable domain, with the rest looked up from reference TRBV29-1 and TRBJ1-6, is SAVISQKPSRDICQRGTSLTIQCQVDSQVTMMFWYRQQPGQSLTLIATANQGSEATYESGFVIDKFPISRPNLTFSTLTVSNMSPEDSSIYLCSVGRDRNSPLHFGNGTRLTVT.

The rearrangement links TRBV5-1 to TRBJ2-5, with TRBD2 matching 7 bases. The CDR3 is 15 amino acids. Germline V gene lookup returns CDR1 SGHRS and CDR2 YFSETQ. V shed 4 bases, J shed 4 bases, and the junction held 10 bases outside the gene matches. The CDR3 DNA reads as TGCGCCAGCAGCAAAGAATGGGGACTACCAGAGACCCAGTACTTC. Translating gives CASSKEWGLPETQYF.

The V call is TRBV5-4, the J call TRBJ1-2; D is unresolved. Germline V gives CDR1 SGHNT, CDR2 YYREEE (reference sequence). V lost 4 bases and J lost 1, with 8 bases in between. The length of the CDR3 is 13 residues. CDR3 nucleotide sequence: TGTGCCAGCAGCGTGACTGTTAACTATGGCTACACCTTC. Encoded protein: CASSVTVNYGYTF.

The chain links TRBV2 to TRBJ1-5; TRBD1 is a possible D gene (5 bases). Germline CDR1 SNHLY, CDR2 FYNNEI. The CDR3 is made up of 14 amino acids. The V end lost 3 bases, the J end lost 5 bases, and 11 bases lay between the germline ends. The CDR3 DNA follows: TGTGCCAGCAGTGAGGTACGGGGGTATCAGCCCCAGCATTTT. This codes for CASSEVRGYQPQHF. Complete variable domain (other parts from reference TRBV2 and TRBJ1-5): EPEVTQTPSHQVTQMGQEVILRCVPISNHLYFYWYRQILGQKVEFLVSFYNNEISEKSEIFDDQFSVERPDGSNFTLKIRSTKLEDSAMYFCASSEVRGYQPQHFGDGTRLSIL.

The chain joins TRBV6-1 to TRBJ1-1; D may be TRBD1 (5 bases). Germline lookup yields CDR1 MNHNS and CDR2 SASEGT. There are 13 residues in the CDR3. Trimming stripped 7 bases from V and 3 bases from J, with 12 bases between. CDR3 nucleotide sequence: TGTGCCAGCACCTTGGGACTTGACACTGAAGCTTTCTTT. This sequence encodes CASTLGLDTEAFF.

The chain recombines TRBV28 with TRBJ2-7; TRBD1 agrees at 9 bases. CDR3 length equals 16 residues. Germline V gives CDR1 MDHEN, CDR2 SYDVKM. Germline trimming cut 1 base from V and 3 bases from J; bases unmatched to any gene: 7. DNA of the CDR3: TGTGCCAGCAGTTTATTAGGGGGGGGACAGGGCTACGAGCAGTACTTC. It codes for CASSLLGGGQGYEQYF.